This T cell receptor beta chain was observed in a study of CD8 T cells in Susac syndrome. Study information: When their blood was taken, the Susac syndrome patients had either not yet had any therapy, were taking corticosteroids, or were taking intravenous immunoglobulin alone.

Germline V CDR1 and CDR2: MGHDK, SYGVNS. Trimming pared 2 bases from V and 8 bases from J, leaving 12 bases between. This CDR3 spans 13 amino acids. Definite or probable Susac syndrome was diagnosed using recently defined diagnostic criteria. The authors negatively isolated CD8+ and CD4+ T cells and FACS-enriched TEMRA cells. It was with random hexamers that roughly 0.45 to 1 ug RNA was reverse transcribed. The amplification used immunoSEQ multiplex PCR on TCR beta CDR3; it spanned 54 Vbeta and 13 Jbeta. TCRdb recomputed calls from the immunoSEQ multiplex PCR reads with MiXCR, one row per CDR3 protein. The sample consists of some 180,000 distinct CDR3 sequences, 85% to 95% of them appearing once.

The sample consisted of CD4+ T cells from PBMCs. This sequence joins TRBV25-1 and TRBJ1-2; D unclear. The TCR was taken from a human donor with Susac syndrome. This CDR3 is CASSERGVGGYTF. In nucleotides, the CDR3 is TGTGCCAGCAGTGAACGGGGAGTAGGGGGCTACACCTTC.